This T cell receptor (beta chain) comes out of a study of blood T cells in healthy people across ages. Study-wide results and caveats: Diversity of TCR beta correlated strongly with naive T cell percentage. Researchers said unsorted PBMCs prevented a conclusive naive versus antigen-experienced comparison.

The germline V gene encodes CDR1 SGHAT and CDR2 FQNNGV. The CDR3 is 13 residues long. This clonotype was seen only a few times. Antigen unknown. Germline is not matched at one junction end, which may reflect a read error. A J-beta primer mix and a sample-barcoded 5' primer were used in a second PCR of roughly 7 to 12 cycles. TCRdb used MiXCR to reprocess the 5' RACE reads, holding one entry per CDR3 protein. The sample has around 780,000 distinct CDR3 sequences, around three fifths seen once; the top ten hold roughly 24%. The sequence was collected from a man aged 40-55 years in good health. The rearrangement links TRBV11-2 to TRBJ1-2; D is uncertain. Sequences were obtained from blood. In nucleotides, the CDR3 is TGTGCCAGCAGCGTAGACCCATCCGGGGGCTACACCTTC. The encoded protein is CASSVDPSGGYTF.